In its sample, the clone carrying this T cell receptor (beta chain) was seen many times. The length of the CDR3 is 17 residues. Germline V gene lookup returns CDR1 LGHNA and CDR2 YSLEER. V was pared by 0 bases and J by 2 bases, with 15 bases between. A sample-barcoded 5' primer and a J-beta primer mix were used in a second PCR of roughly 6 to 11 cycles. Each cDNA molecule received a tag from a template-switch adaptor that had 12 random nucleotides. A single record per CDR3 protein comes from TCRdb applying MiXCR to the 5' RACE reads. This table holds roughly 700,000 distinct CDR3 sequences, about 30% found once. The sample comes from a study of blood T cells in healthy people across ages.

Sequenced input: blood. The sequence was obtained from a woman of 80 years or more in good health. The V gene is TRBV4-3, the J gene TRBJ2-3, with D possibly being TRBD2 (5 bases). CDR3 coding DNA: TGCGCCAGCAGCCAAGATACTATCAATAGCGCCACAGATACGCAGTATTTT. It yields the protein CASSQDTINSATDTQYF.